This is a list of T cell receptor beta chains from one sample in a study of T cells in Graves' hyperthyroidism and ophthalmopathy. TCRdb independently ran MiXCR on the multiplex PCR reads; one entry per CDR3 protein. The table shows around 450,000 distinct CDR3 sequences, with approximately 15% occurring only once. The sample consisted of blood. These receptors were obtained from a woman aged 18-29 years with Graves' hyperthyroidism. Each CDR3 is given with its conserved first and last residue. A D gene is named only where the DNA matches it firmly. A clone size is listed for some rows: how often the clone was seen (once, few, many), or a class if it is expanded.

V: TRBV9; size: few; J: TRBJ1-4; D: NA; CDR3: CASSVARGFNEKLFF; DNA: TGTGCCAGCAGCGTAGCTCGGGGGTTTAATGAAAAACTGTTTTTT
V: TRBV7-2; size: few; J: TRBJ1-6; D: NA; CDR3: CASSPNRVSSYNSPLHF; DNA: TGTGCCAGCAGCCCAAACAGGGTTTCTTCCTATAATTCACCCCTCCACTTT
V: TRBV7-9; size: NA; J: TRBJ1-5; D: NA; CDR3: CASSPYRVNQPQHF; DNA: TGTGCCAGCAGCCCGTACAGGGTGAATCAGCCCCAGCATTTT
V: TRBV10-3; size: few; J: TRBJ2-1; D: TRBD2; CDR3: CAISEYAGGYNEQFF; DNA: TGTGCCATCAGTGAGTACGCGGGGGGATACAATGAGCAGTTCTTC
V: TRBV19; size: NA; J: TRBJ1-3; D: NA; CDR3: CASSPVDSPGNTIYF; DNA: TGTGCCAGTAGCCCAGTGGACAGTCCTGGAAACACCATATATTTT
V: TRBV19; size: few; J: TRBJ2-3; D: NA; CDR3: CASSMYGAMTTDTQYF; DNA: TGTGCCAGTAGTATGTATGGGGCGATGACCACAGATACGCAGTATTTT
V: TRBV14; size: few; J: TRBJ2-3; D: TRBD2; CDR3: CASSPPGLAAGDTQYF; DNA: TGTGCCAGCAGCCCACCGGGACTAGCGGCCGGGGATACGCAGTATTTT
V: TRBV7-2; size: many; J: TRBJ2-1; D: TRBD2; CDR3: CASSWGTTNNEQFF; DNA: TGTGCCAGCAGCTGGGGGACTACGAACAATGAGCAGTTCTTC
V: TRBV11-2; size: many; J: TRBJ2-3; D: NA; CDR3: CASSSRTGSSTDTQYF; DNA: TGTGCCAGCAGCTCTCGGACTGGCTCTAGCACAGATACGCAGTATTTT
V: TRBV20-1; size: many; J: TRBJ1-2; D: NA; CDR3: CSARDQDGYTF; DNA: TGCAGTGCTAGAGATCAGGATGGCTACACCTTC
V: TRBV20-1; size: many; J: TRBJ1-5; D: TRBD1; CDR3: CSASSSGTGNQPQHF; DNA: TGCAGTGCTAGCTCGTCTGGGACAGGCAATCAGCCCCAGCATTTT
V: TRBV12-3/TRBV12-4; size: NA; J: TRBJ2-2; D: TRBD1; CDR3: CASRTTGGRTGELFF; DNA: TGTGCCAGCAGGACCACAGGGGGCAGAACCGGGGAGCTGTTTTTT
V: TRBV7-8; size: many; J: TRBJ2-5; D: NA; CDR3: CASSLGAAVRETQYF; DNA: TGTGCCAGCAGCTTAGGCGCGGCAGTTCGAGAGACCCAGTACTTC
V: TRBV4-1; size: many; J: TRBJ2-7; D: NA; CDR3: CASSQGGGRSYEQYF; DNA: TGCGCCAGCAGTCAGGGGGGGGGACGGTCCTACGAGCAGTACTTC
V: TRBV20-1; size: many; J: TRBJ2-3; D: NA; CDR3: CSGMRRGSTDTQYF; DNA: TGCAGTGGCATGAGACGGGGGAGCACAGATACGCAGTATTTT
V: TRBV20-1; size: many; J: TRBJ2-7; D: NA; CDR3: CSARPPGERRGYEQYF; DNA: TGCAGTGCTAGACCTCCGGGAGAGAGACGGGGCTACGAGCAGTACTTC
V: TRBV29-1; size: many; J: TRBJ2-1; D: TRBD2; CDR3: CSVEGTSVYNEQFF; DNA: TGCAGCGTTGAAGGGACTAGCGTTTACAATGAGCAGTTCTTC
V: TRBV11-3; size: NA; J: TRBJ2-2; D: NA; CDR3: CASSSSGGPGELFF; DNA: TGTGCCAGCAGTTCCTCCGGGGGACCCGGGGAGCTGTTTTTT
V: TRBV24-1; size: many; J: TRBJ2-2; D: NA; CDR3: CATSGGNTINTGELFF; DNA: TGTGCCACCTCCGGAGGGAACACGATTAACACCGGGGAGCTGTTTTTT
V: TRBV3-1; size: many; J: TRBJ2-5; D: NA; CDR3: CASSHRAIRETQYF; DNA: TGTGCCAGCAGCCACAGGGCTATAAGGGAGACCCAGTACTTC
V: TRBV5-1; size: NA; J: TRBJ1-4; D: TRBD1; CDR3: CASSLDRGTNEKLFF; DNA: TGCGCCAGCAGCCTGGACAGGGGGACTAATGAAAAACTGTTTTTT
V: TRBV19; size: few; J: TRBJ1-5; D: NA; CDR3: CASSFEGSRPQHF; DNA: TGTGCCAGTAGCTTCGAGGGGTCAAGGCCCCAGCATTTT
V: TRBV3-1; size: many; J: TRBJ2-3; D: NA; CDR3: CASSDRGSYTQYF; DNA: TGTGCCAGCAGCGACCGGGGTTCATATACGCAGTATTTT
V: TRBV7-6; size: NA; J: TRBJ2-7; D: NA; CDR3: CASSPRDSMVGEQYF; DNA: TGTGCCAGCAGCCCCCGGGATTCTATGGTGGGGGAGCAGTACTTC
V: TRBV28; size: NA; J: TRBJ2-7; D: TRBD1; CDR3: CASSTGTASYEQYF; DNA: TGTGCCAGCAGTACCGGGACAGCCTCCTACGAGCAGTACTTC
V: TRBV3-1; size: many; J: TRBJ1-5; D: NA; CDR3: CASSQDRRVFHF; DNA: TGTGCCAGCAGCCAAGATAGAAGGGTTTTCCATTTT
V: TRBV6-1; size: NA; J: TRBJ2-7; D: NA; CDR3: CASRRLGGGPHEQYF; DNA: TGTGCCAGCAGGCGCCTAGGGGGGGGTCCCCACGAGCAGTACTTC
V: TRBV6-2/TRBV6-3; size: many; J: TRBJ1-5; D: NA; CDR3: CASTQRRGNQPQHF; DNA: TGTGCCAGCACCCAAAGAAGGGGCAATCAGCCCCAGCATTTT
V: TRBV7-6; size: many; J: TRBJ2-2; D: NA; CDR3: CASSLWATGELFF; DNA: TGTGCCAGCAGCCTTTGGGCCACCGGGGAGCTGTTTTTT
V: TRBV7-9; size: NA; J: TRBJ2-5; D: NA; CDR3: CASSQRTVETQYF; DNA: TGTGCCAGCAGCCAACGCACGGTCGAGACCCAGTACTTC
V: TRBV6-1; size: many; J: TRBJ2-3; D: NA; CDR3: CASSVTGPKDTQYF; DNA: TGTGCCAGCAGTGTTACGGGTCCTAAAGATACGCAGTATTTT
V: TRBV24-1; size: many; J: TRBJ2-1; D: NA; CDR3: CATSEAGVSSYNEQFF; DNA: TGTGCCACCAGTGAAGCAGGGGTCTCCTCCTACAATGAGCAGTTCTTC
V: TRBV6-1; size: many; J: TRBJ2-7; D: TRBD2; CDR3: CASRAGGPGYEQYF; DNA: TGTGCCAGCAGAGCGGGAGGGCCCGGTTACGAGCAGTACTTC
V: TRBV18; size: many; J: TRBJ2-5; D: NA; CDR3: CASSPQQQETQYF; DNA: TGTGCCAGCTCACCCCAGCAACAAGAGACCCAGTACTTC
V: TRBV28; size: many; J: TRBJ1-5; D: NA; CDR3: CASRTYGGHQPQHF; DNA: TGTGCCAGCAGAACATATGGGGGCCATCAGCCCCAGCATTTT
V: TRBV20-1; size: few; J: TRBJ1-2; D: NA; CDR3: CSARLAGGYTF; DNA: TGCAGTGCTAGGTTGGCCGGAGGCTACACCTTC
V: TRBV2; size: many; J: TRBJ2-5; D: NA; CDR3: CASSALGVRETQYF; DNA: TGTGCCAGCAGCGCTCTAGGAGTAAGGGAGACCCAGTACTTC
V: TRBV28; size: NA; J: TRBJ2-7; D: TRBD1; CDR3: CASSSWNRDSPYEQYF; DNA: TGTGCCAGCAGTTCCTGGAACCGGGACAGCCCCTACGAGCAGTACTTC
V: TRBV5-1; size: many; J: TRBJ2-7; D: NA; CDR3: CATSARGSYEQYF; DNA: TGCGCCACCTCGGCAAGGGGATCCTACGAGCAGTACTTC
V: TRBV7-3; size: few; J: TRBJ2-3; D: TRBD2; CDR3: CASSPGTSFDTQYF; DNA: TGTGCCAGCAGCCCCGGGACTAGTTTCGATACGCAGTATTTT
V: TRBV5-4; size: NA; J: TRBJ2-3; D: NA; CDR3: CASSLGVGLDTQYF; DNA: TGTGCCAGCAGCTTGGGGGTTGGGCTAGATACGCAGTATTTT